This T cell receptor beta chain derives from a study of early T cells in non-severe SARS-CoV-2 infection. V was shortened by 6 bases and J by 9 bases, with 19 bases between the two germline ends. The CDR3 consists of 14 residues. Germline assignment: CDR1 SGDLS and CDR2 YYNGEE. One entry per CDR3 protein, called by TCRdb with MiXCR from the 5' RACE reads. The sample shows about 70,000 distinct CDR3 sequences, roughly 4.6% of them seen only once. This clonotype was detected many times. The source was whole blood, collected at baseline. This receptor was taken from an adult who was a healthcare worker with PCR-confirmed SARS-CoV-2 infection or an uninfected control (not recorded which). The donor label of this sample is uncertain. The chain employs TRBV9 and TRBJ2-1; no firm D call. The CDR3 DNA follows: TGTGCCAGCACCACAGAAGTTGGGATGTTTGAGCAGTTCTTC. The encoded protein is CASTTEVGMFEQFF.